The next 10 T cell receptor beta chains were all read from a single sample in a study of beta chain features in type 1 diabetes. Study outcomes and limitations: Type 1 diabetes patients had TCRB CDR3s that were shorter (moderately but significantly so) in all four CD4+ subsets.

These receptors' targets are unknown. Sequenced material consisted of expressed TCRB transcripts (all of the isolated RNA was reverse transcribed). Measured with immunoSEQ multiplex PCR; TCRdb has only the in-frame clones, and not every one. Of about 150,000 clones in the sample, 6% to 9% were seen once. Sequenced input: central memory CD4+ T cells from blood. The receptors derive from a man between 18 and 35 years old with type 1 diabetes.

This clone was observed a few times. A much more abundant neighbour one base away suggests this may be a read error. J is TRBJ2-3 and V is TRBV7-2; D gene ambiguous. The CDR3 spans 12 residues. Germline lookup yields CDR1 SGHTA and CDR2 FQGNSA. V was cut by 2 bases and J by 4 bases, with 4 bases left in between. CDR3 in amino acids: CASSLYADTQYF. CDR3 coding DNA: TGTGCCAGCAGCTTATATGCAGATACGCAGTATTTT.

This sequence joins TRBV10-3 and TRBJ2-2; 7 positions agree with TRBD1. The J segment lost 3 bases and the V segment lost 6 bases, leaving 10 bases of the junction unmatched. Germline values: CDR1 ENHRY, CDR2 SYGVKD. The CDR3 is 16 amino acids. This CDR3 is CAIRGSGGMDTGELFF. CDR3 nucleotide sequence: TGTGCCATCAGGGGATCAGGGGGAATGGACACCGGGGAGCTGTTTTTT.

The chain is built from TRBV7-9 and TRBJ1-2; 8 bases map to TRBD1. CDR3 length: 14 amino acids. From germline, CDR1 is SEHNR and CDR2 FQNEAQ (reference sequence). V shed 5 bases and J 8 bases; nucleotides not matched to a gene: 10. The CDR3 sequence is CASSRTGSGGGYTF. In nucleotides, the CDR3 is TGTGCCAGCAGCCGGACAGGGAGTGGAGGGGGCTACACCTTC.

The table lists this clone with a few counts. The J gene is TRBJ2-5, the V gene TRBV23-1; TRBD1 is a possible D gene (5 bases). TRBV23-1 is classed as an ORF, of uncertain function. The CDR3 consists of 14 residues. V lost 4 bases to trimming and J lost 1 base, with 10 bases between them. This CDR3 reads CASSRPGPQETQYF. DNA for the CDR3: TGCGCCAGCAGTCGGCCAGGGCCCCAAGAGACCCAGTACTTC.

The genes are TRBV10-3 and TRBJ2-7, with a tentative D call TRBD2 (6 bases). This CDR3 is built from 12 residues. Trimming took 6 bases from V and 6 from J, leaving 12 bases between them. Germline CDR1 and CDR2: ENHRY and SYGVKD. The CDR3 spells CAIRTLGGEQYF. The CDR3 bases are TGTGCCATCAGAACCCTCGGGGGCGAGCAGTACTTC.

This clone occurred a few times. The chain couples TRBV30 to TRBJ2-1, with 8 positions matching TRBD1. Germline V gene lookup returns CDR1 GTSNPN and CDR2 SVGIG (reference sequence). The J segment lost 5 bases and the V segment lost 4 bases, leaving 13 bases of the junction unmatched. CDR3 length: 16 amino acids. The chain's CDR3 is CAWKSIGGTGDNEQFF. CDR3 in DNA: TGTGCCTGGAAGAGCATCGGAGGGACAGGTGACAATGAGCAGTTCTTC.

The V and J genes are TRBV28 and TRBJ1-1; 7 bases map to TRBD1. Trimming at V came to 7 bases and at J to 1 base, leaving 6 bases not matched to a gene. The CDR3 consists of 14 residues. The germline V gene encodes CDR1 MDHEN and CDR2 SYDVKM. The CDR3 DNA is TGTGCCAGCACGGGCAACAGGGGGAACACTGAAGCTTTCTTT. Protein sequence: CASTGNRGNTEAFF.

The chain has TRBV7-2 and TRBJ2-7; TRBD1 agrees at 8 bases. Germline CDR1 is SGHTA and CDR2 is FQGNSA. Losses at the gene ends were 3 bases for V and 9 bases for J; bases not matched to a gene: 13. The CDR3 runs 15 residues. CDR3 sequence (DNA): TGTGCCAGCAGCTTCGGGACAGGCATCACGGTTTGGCAGTACTTC. The encoded protein is CASSFGTGITVWQYF.

V usage is TRBV5-1 and J usage is TRBJ2-1, with D perhaps TRBD2 (7 bases). CDR3 length: 14 amino acids. The germline V gene encodes CDR1 SGHRS and CDR2 YFSETQ. The V and J ends lost 2 bases and 5 bases respectively, with 11 bases between them. The CDR3: CASSLGGGDNEQFF. In nucleotides, the CDR3 is TGCGCCAGCAGCTTAGGAGGGGGGGACAATGAGCAGTTCTTC.

The gene calls are TRBV6-5 and TRBJ2-7, with D possibly TRBD2 on 5 matching bases. The CDR3 loop spans 15 amino acids. V lost 2 bases, J lost 0 bases, and 11 bases lay in between. Germline V gene lookup returns CDR1 MNHEY and CDR2 SVGAGI. The DNA of the CDR3 is TGTGCCAGCAGTTACAACGGGATTAGCTCCTACGAGCAGTACTTC. This codes for CASSYNGISSYEQYF.